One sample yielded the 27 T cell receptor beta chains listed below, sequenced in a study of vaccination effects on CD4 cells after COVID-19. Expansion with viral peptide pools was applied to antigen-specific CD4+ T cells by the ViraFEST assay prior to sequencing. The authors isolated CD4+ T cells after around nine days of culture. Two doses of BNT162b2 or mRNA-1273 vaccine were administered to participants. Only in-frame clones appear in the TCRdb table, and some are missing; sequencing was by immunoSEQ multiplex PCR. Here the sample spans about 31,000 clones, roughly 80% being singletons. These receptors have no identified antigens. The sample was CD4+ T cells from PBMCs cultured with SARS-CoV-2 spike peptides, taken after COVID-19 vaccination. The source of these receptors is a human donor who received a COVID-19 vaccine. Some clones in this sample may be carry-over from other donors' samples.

For the CDR3, the DNA is TGCGCCAGCAGCGTTCCCGGGACGCCGAACTATGGCTACACCTTC. This sequence encodes CASSVPGTPNYGYTF. This chain uses TRBV5-1 with TRBJ1-2; tentatively, D is TRBD1 (5 bases). V lost 4 bases to trimming and J lost 2 bases, with 15 bases between them. The CDR3 runs to 15 residues. The germline CDR1 and CDR2 sequences are SGHRS and YFSETQ.

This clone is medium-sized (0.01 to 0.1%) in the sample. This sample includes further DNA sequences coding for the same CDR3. The CDR3 nucleotides read TGTGCCAGCAGTCCACTGGACAGGGGCGCCAATCAGCCCCAGCATTTT. Amino acid sequence: CASSPLDRGANQPQHF. The J gene is TRBJ1-5, the V gene TRBV27, with 9 bases aligning to TRBD1. With V trimmed by 5 bases and J by 3 bases, 8 bases remained unmatched. Germline-derived CDR1 and CDR2 are MNHEY and SMNVEV (reference sequence). The CDR3 spans 16 residues.

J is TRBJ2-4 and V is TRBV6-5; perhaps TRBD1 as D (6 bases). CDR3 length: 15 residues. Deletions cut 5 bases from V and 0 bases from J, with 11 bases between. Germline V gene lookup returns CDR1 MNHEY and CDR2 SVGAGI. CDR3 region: CASSPQQGAKNIQYF. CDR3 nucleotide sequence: TGTGCCAGCAGTCCTCAACAGGGAGCCAAAAACATTCAGTACTTC.

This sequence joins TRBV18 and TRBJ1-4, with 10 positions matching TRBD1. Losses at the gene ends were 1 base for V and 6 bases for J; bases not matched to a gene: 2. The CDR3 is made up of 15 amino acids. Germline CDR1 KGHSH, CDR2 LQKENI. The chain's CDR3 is CASSPRGTGDEKLFF. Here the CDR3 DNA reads TGTGCCAGCTCACCACGTGGGACAGGGGATGAAAAACTGTTTTTT.

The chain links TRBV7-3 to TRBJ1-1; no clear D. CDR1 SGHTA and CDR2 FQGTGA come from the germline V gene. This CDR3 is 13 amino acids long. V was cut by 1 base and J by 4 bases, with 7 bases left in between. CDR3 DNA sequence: TGTGCCAGCAGCTTAATCAGGTCCACTGAAGCTTTCTTT. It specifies CASSLIRSTEAFF.

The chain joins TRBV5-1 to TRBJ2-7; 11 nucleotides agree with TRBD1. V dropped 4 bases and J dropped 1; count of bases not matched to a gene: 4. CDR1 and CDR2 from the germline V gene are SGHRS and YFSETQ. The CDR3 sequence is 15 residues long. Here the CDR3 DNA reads TGCGCCAGCAGCCCTGGGACAGGGGGGTCCTACGAGCAGTACGTC. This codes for CASSPGTGGSYEQYV.

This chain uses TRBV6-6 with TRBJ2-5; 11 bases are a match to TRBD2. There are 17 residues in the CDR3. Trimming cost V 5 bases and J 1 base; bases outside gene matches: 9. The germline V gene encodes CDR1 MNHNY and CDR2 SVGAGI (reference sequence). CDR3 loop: CASSQNSGTSGQETQYF. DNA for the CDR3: TGTGCCAGCAGTCAAAACTCCGGGACTAGCGGCCAAGAGACCCAGTACTTC.

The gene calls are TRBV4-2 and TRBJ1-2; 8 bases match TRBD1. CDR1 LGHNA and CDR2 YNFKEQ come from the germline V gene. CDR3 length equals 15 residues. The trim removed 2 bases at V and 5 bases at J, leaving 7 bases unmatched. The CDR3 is CASSQPGQGGYGYTF. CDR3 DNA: TGTGCCAGCAGCCAACCAGGACAGGGCGGGTATGGCTACACCTTC.

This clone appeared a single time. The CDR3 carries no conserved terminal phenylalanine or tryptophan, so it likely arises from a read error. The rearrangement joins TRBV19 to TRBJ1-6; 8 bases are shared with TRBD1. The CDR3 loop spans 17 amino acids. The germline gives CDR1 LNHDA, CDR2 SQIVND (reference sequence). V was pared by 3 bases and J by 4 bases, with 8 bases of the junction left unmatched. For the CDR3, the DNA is TGTGCCAGTAGTATTCTCACAGGGGGGCAATATAATTCACCCCTCCACCTT. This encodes CASSILTGGQYNSPLHL.

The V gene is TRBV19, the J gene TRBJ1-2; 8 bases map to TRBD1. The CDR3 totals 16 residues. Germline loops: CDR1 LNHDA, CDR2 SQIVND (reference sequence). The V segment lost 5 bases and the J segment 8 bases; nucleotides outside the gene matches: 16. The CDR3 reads CASSRTGGALSGGYTF. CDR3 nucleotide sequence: TGTGCCAGTAGTCGAACAGGGGGGGCCCTCAGCGGCGGCTACACCTTC.

The CDR3 DNA is TGTGCCACCAGCGACCGACAGGGAAATTCACCCCTCCACTTT. This encodes CATSDRQGNSPLHF. This chain links TRBV15 with TRBJ1-6; TRBD1 matches 7 bases. V dropped 5 bases and J dropped 7; count of bases not matched to a gene: 5. This CDR3 region has 14 residues. Germline values: CDR1 LNHNV, CDR2 YYDKDF (reference sequence).

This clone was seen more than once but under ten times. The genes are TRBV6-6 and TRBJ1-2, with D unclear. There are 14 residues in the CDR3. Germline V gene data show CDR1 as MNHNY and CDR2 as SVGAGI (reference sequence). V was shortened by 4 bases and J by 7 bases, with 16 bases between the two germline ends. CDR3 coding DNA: TGTGCCAGCAGTTCCGAAGACATATCACCTGGCTACACCTTC. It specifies CASSSEDISPGYTF.

The CDR3 here is CASSDSSSSYNEQFF. The CDR3 DNA is TGTGCCAGCAGTGACTCTTCGAGCTCCTACAATGAGCAGTTCTTC. The chain couples TRBV6-4 to TRBJ2-1; D remains unclear. Germline V gene data show CDR1 as MRHNA and CDR2 as SNTAGT. The CDR3 runs 15 residues. The germline V and J ends were trimmed by 0 bases and 0 bases, with 6 bases remaining between them.

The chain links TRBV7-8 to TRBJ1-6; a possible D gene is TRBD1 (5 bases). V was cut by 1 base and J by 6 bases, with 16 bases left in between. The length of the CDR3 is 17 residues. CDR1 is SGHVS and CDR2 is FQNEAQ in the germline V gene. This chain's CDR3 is CASSLGNNRFPNSPLHF. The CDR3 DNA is TGTGCCAGCAGCTTAGGTAACAACAGGTTCCCTAATTCACCCCTCCACTTT.

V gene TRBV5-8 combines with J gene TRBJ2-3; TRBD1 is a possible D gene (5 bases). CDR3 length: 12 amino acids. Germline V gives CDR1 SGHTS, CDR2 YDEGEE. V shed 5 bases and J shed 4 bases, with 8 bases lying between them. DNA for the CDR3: TGTGCCAGCAGTATCAGGGCAGATACGCAGTATTTT. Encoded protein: CASSIRADTQYF.

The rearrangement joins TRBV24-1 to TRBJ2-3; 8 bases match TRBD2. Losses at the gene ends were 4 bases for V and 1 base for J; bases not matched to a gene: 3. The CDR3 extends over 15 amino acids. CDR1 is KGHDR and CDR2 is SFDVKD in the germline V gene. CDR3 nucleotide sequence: TGTGCCACCAGTGACTATAGCGGGGGCACAGATACGCAGTATTTT. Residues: CATSDYSGGTDTQYF.

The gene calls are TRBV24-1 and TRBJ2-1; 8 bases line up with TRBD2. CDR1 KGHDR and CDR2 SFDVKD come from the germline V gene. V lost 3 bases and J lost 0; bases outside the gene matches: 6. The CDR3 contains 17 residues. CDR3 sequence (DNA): TGTGCCACCAGTGATAATAGCGGGGCGAGCTCCTACAATGAGCAGTTCTTC. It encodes CATSDNSGASSYNEQFF.

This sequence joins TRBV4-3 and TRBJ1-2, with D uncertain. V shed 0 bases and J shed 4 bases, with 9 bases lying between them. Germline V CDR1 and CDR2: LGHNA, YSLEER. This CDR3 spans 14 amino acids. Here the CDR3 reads CASSQDAKGYGYTF. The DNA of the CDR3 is TGCGCCAGCAGCCAAGATGCCAAGGGCTATGGCTACACCTTC.

The CDR3 DNA sequence: TGTGCCAGCTCACCAACTCTATCGTCAGGGGGCGCAGATACGCAGTATTTT. Amino acid sequence: CASSPTLSSGGADTQYF. This chain uses TRBV18 with TRBJ2-3; 8 bases fit TRBD1. V shed 2 bases, J shed 4 bases, and the junction held 11 bases outside the gene matches. This CDR3 comprises 17 residues. Germline loops: CDR1 KGHSH, CDR2 LQKENI.

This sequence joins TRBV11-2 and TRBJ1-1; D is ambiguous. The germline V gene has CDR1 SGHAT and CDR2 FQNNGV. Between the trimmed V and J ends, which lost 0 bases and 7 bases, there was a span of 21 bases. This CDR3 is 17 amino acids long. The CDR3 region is CASSLDFARQAFNEAFF. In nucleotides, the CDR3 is TGTGCCAGCAGCTTAGATTTCGCCAGGCAGGCTTTTAATGAAGCTTTCTTT.

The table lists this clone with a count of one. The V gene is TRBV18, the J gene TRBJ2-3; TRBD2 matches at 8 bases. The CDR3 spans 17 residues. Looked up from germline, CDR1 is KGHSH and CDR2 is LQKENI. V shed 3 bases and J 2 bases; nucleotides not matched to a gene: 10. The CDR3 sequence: CASSPSLTSADTDTQYF. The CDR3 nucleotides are TGTGCCAGCTCACCTTCGTTGACTAGCGCGGACACAGATACGCAGTATTTT.

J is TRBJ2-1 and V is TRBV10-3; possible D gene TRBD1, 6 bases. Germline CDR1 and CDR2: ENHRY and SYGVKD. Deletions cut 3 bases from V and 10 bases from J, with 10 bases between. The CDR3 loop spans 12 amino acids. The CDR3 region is CAISDRGREQFF. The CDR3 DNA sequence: TGTGCCATCAGTGACAGGGGAAGGGAGCAGTTCTTC.

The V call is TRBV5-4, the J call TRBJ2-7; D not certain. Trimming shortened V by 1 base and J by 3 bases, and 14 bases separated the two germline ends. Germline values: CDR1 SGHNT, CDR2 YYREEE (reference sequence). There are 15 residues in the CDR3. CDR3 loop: CASSLPSQSGYEQYV. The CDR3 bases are TGTGCCAGCAGCTTGCCCTCCCAGAGTGGCTACGAGCAGTACGTC.

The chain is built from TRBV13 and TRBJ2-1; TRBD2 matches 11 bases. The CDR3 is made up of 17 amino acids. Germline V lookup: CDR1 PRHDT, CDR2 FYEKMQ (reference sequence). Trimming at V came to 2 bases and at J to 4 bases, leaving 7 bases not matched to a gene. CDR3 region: CASSLRWTSGSYNEQFF. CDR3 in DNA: TGTGCCAGCAGCTTAAGGTGGACTAGCGGGTCTTACAATGAGCAGTTCTTC.

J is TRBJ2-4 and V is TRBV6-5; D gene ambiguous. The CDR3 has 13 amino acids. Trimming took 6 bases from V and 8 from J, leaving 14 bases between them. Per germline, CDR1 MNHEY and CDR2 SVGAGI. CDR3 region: CASSARNIDIQYF. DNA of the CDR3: TGTGCCAGCAGCGCCCGGAACATAGACATTCAGTACTTC.

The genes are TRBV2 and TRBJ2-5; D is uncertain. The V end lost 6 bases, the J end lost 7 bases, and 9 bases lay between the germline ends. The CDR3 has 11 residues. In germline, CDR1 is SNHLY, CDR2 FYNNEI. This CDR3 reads CASSAEGTQYF. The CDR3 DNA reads TGTGCCAGCAGCGCCGAAGGGACCCAGTACTTC.

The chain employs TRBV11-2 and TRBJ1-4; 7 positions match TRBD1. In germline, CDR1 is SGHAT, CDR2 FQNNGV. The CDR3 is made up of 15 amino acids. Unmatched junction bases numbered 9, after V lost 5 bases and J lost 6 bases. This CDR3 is CASSTTRQGDEKLFF. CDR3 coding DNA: TGTGCCAGCAGCACCACTCGACAGGGCGATGAAAAACTGTTTTTT. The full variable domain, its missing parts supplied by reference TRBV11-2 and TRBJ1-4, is EAGVAQSPRYKIIEKRQSVAFWCNPISGHATLYWYQQILGQGPKLLIQFQNNGVVDDSQLPKDRFSAERLKGVDSTLKIQPAKLEDSAVYLCASSTTRQGDEKLFFGSGTQLSVL.